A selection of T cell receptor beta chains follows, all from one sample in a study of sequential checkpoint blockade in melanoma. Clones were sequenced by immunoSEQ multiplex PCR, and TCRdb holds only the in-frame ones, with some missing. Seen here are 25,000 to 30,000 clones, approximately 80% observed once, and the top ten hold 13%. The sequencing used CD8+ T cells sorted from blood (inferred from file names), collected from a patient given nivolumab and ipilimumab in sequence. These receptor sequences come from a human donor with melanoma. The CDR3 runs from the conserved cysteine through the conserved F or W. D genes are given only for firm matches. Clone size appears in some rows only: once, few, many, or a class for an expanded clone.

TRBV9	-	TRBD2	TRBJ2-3	CASSVGGGGTSTDTQYF	TGTGCCAGCAGCGTAGGTGGGGGGGGGACTAGCACAGATACGCAGTATTTT
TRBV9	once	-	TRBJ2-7	CASSVAPNYEQYF	TGTGCCAGCAGCGTAGCCCCCAACTACGAGCAGTACTTC
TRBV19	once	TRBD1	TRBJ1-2	CASSTGQGDGYTF	TGTGCCAGTAGTACGGGACAGGGCGATGGCTACACCTTC
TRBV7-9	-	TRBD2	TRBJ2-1	CASSQDTGGSYNEQFF	TGCGCCAGCAGCCAAGATACGGGGGGCTCCTACAATGAGCAGTTCTTC
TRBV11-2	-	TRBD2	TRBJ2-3	CASNIAGGPADTQYF	TGTGCCAGCAATATAGCGGGGGGGCCCGCAGATACGCAGTATTTT
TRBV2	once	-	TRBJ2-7	CASGGSIYEQYF	TGTGCCAGTGGGGGCAGCATCTACGAGCAGTACTTC
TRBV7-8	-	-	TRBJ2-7	CASSLERTESYEQYF	TGTGCCAGCAGCTTAGAGAGGACAGAGTCCTACGAGCAGTACTTC
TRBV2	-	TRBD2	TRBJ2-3	CASSKLAGGPDTDTQYF	TGTGCCAGCAGCAAACTAGCGGGGGGACCAGACACAGATACGCAGTATTTT
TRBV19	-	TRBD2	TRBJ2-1	CASSIVSGGPGNEQFF	TGTGCCAGTAGTATAGTGAGCGGGGGGCCGGGCAATGAGCAGTTCTTC
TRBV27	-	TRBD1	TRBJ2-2	CASSLLGQGAPNTGELFF	TGTGCCAGCAGTTTATTGGGACAGGGGGCGCCGAACACCGGGGAGCTGTTTTTT
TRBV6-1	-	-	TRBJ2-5	CASSEFGVTGQETQYF	TGTGCCAGCAGTGAATTTGGTGTGACAGGACAAGAGACCCAGTACTTC
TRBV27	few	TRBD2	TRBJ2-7	CASSSGLAGDEQYF	TGTGCCAGCAGTTCGGGACTAGCGGGGGACGAGCAGTACTTC
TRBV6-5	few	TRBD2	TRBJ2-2	CASTPGGTGELFF	TGTGCCAGCACCCCGGGGGGGACCGGGGAGCTGTTTTTT
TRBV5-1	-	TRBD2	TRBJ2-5	CASSPRLGGIQETQYF	TGCGCCAGCAGCCCGCGGCTGGGGGGGATACAAGAGACCCAGTACTTC
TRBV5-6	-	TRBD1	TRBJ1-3	CASSLVPTDREYTIYF	TGTGCCAGCAGCTTAGTCCCAACCGACAGGGAGTACACCATATATTTT
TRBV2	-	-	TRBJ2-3	CASSATWGATDTQYF	TGTGCCAGCAGTGCTACATGGGGCGCGACAGATACGCAGTATTTT
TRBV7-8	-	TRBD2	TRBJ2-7	CASRFGGAYEQYF	TGTGCCAGCAGGTTCGGGGGGGCGTACGAGCAGTACTTC
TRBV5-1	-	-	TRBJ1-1	CASSLMRVDTEAFF	TGCGCCAGCAGCTTAATGAGGGTAGACACTGAAGCTTTCTTT
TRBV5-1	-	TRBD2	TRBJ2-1	CASSLESGGIYNEQFF	TGCGCCAGCAGCTTGGAATCGGGGGGAATCTACAATGAGCAGTTCTTC
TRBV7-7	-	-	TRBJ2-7	CASSQGHLYEQYF	TGTGCCAGCAGCCAGGGACACCTCTACGAGCAGTACTTC
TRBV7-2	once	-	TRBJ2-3	CASSLPDWSEDTQYF	TGTGCCAGCAGCTTACCCGATTGGTCAGAAGATACGCAGTATTTT
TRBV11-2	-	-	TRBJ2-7	CASSLDTGASMKQYF	TGTGCCAGCAGCTTAGATACAGGAGCCTCTATGAAGCAGTACTTC
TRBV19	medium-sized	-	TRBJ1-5	CASRQGYSNQPQHF	TGTGCCAGTAGACAGGGTTATAGCAATCAGCCCCAGCATTTT
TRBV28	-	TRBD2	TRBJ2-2	CASSLTGTSGGTGELFF	TGTGCCAGCAGCCTAACCGGGACTAGCGGCGGAACCGGGGAGCTGTTTTTT
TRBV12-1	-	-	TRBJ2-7	CASSSFIGTELGSYEQYF	TGTGCCAGCAGCTCTTTCATCGGGACAGAATTGGGCTCCTACGAGCAGTACTTC
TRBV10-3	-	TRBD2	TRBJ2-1	CAISDSGGADEQFF	TGTGCCATCAGTGACAGCGGGGGGGCAGATGAGCAGTTCTTC
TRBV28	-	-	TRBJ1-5	CASSSRGNNQPQHF	TGTGCCAGCAGTTCCCGGGGGAACAATCAGCCCCAGCATTTT
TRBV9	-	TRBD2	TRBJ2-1	CASSNRLAGAHNNEQFF	TGTGCCAGCAGCAACCGACTAGCGGGGGCCCATAACAATGAGCAGTTCTTC
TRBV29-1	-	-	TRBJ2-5	CSVPRGSETQYF	TGCAGCGTTCCCAGGGGTTCAGAGACCCAGTACTTC
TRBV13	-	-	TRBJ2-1	CASSQLRVSLDEQFF	TGTGCCAGCAGCCAACTCAGGGTTAGTTTGGATGAGCAGTTCTTC
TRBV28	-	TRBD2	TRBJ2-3	CASSLAGGTHTQYF	TGTGCCAGCAGTTTAGCGGGGGGAACGCATACGCAGTATTTT
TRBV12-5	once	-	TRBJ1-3	CASAWGGSGNTIYF	TGTGCTAGTGCCTGGGGGGGCTCTGGAAACACCATATATTTT
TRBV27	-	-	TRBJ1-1	CASSLSRGGVEAFF	TGTGCCAGCAGTTTATCGCGGGGGGGCGTTGAAGCTTTCTTT
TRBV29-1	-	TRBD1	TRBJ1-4	CSVPGQGATNEKLFF	TGCAGCGTTCCGGGACAGGGGGCAACTAATGAAAAACTGTTTTTT
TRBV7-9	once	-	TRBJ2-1	CASSLLVSSYNEQFF	TGTGCCAGCAGCTTATTGGTGAGCTCCTACAATGAGCAGTTCTTC
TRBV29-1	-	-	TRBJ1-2	CSVGGLNGYTF	TGCAGCGTAGGGGGTCTTAATGGCTACACCTTC
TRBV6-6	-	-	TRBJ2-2	CASFDLGGTGELFF	TGTGCCAGCTTCGATTTGGGCGGGACCGGGGAGCTGTTTTTT
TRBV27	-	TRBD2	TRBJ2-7	CASSFAGTSVYEQYF	TGTGCCAGCAGTTTTGCCGGGACTAGCGTCTACGAGCAGTACTTC
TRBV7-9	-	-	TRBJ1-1	CASSLVGGEESTEAFF	TGTGCCAGCAGCTTAGTAGGCGGGGAGGAAAGCACTGAAGCTTTCTTT
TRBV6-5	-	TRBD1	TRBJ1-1	CASSLGQGVFDDEAFF	TGTGCCAGCAGTTTAGGACAGGGGGTATTCGACGATGAAGCTTTCTTT
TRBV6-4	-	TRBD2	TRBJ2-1	CASSLAGGPSEQFF	TGTGCCAGCAGTCTAGCGGGGGGGCCGAGTGAGCAGTTCTTC
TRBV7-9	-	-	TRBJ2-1	CASSLARDMITEQFF	TGTGCCAGCAGCTTAGCACGGGACATGATCACTGAGCAGTTCTTC
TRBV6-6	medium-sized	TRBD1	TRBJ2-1	CASSYSDRRGEQFF	TGTGCCAGCAGTTACTCGGACAGGCGAGGTGAGCAGTTCTTC
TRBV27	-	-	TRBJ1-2	CASRAGYGYTF	TGTGCCAGCAGGGCGGGCTATGGCTACACCTTC
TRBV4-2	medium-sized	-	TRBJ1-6	CASSQEAGGNSPLHF	TGTGCCAGCAGCCAAGAAGCAGGTGGCAATTCACCCCTCCACTTT
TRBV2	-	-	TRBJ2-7	CAIRRRSSYEQYF	TGTGCCATCCGAAGGAGGAGCTCCTACGAGCAGTACTTC
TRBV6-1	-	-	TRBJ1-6	CASSQGSSYNSPLHF	TGTGCCAGCAGCCAGGGAAGCTCCTATAATTCACCCCTCCACTTT
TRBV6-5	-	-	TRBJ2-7	CASMGGGGYEQYF	TGTGCCAGCATGGGGGGAGGAGGGTACGAGCAGTACTTC
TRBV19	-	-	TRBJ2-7	CASSDTSYEQYF	TGTGCCAGTAGTGACACTTCCTACGAGCAGTACTTC
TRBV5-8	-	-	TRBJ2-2	CASLSLAGWTGELFF	TGTGCCAGCCTGTCCCTGGCAGGGTGGACCGGGGAGCTGTTTTTT
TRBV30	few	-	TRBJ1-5	CAWSVRPNWRQPQHF	TGTGCCTGGAGTGTACGTCCGAACTGGAGGCAGCCCCAGCATTTT
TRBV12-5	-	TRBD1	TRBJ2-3	CASGLPPGQTSTDTQYF	TGTGCTAGTGGTCTCCCCCCGGGACAGACTAGCACAGATACGCAGTATTTT
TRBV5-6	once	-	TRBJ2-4	CASSSGYKNIQYF	TGTGCCAGCAGCTCGGGATACAAAAACATTCAGTACTTC
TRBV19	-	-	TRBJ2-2	CASTIGPLTGELFF	TGTGCCAGTACTATAGGGCCGCTCACCGGGGAGCTGTTTTTT
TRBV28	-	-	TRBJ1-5	CASTLMESGQPQHF	TGTGCCAGCACCTTGATGGAATCAGGACAGCCCCAGCATTTT